Below are 3 T cell receptor beta chains sequenced from a single sample in a study of blood T cell repertoires in COVID-19. Sequenced by immunoSEQ multiplex PCR; TCRdb stores in-frame clones only, minus some. This table holds 100,000 to 150,000 clones, roughly 69% found once. Sequencing input: peripheral blood. Receptor source: a woman in her 70s with acute or convalescent COVID-19.

V and J are TRBV10-3 and TRBJ2-1, with D possibly TRBD2 on 5 matching bases. With 4 bases removed from V and 9 bases from J, the gap between germline ends came to 13 bases. CDR3 length: 13 residues. Germline V gives CDR1 ENHRY, CDR2 SYGVKD. Here the CDR3 reads CAISGASSVEQFF. The CDR3 DNA sequence: TGTGCCATCAGTGGGGCTAGTAGCGTTGAGCAGTTCTTC.

This clone occurred many times. The chain recombines TRBV5-4 with TRBJ2-1; TRBD2 is a possible D gene (7 bases). The CDR3 contains 14 residues. Looked up from germline, CDR1 is SGHNT and CDR2 is YYREEE (reference sequence). V was clipped by 4 bases and J by 6 bases, with 14 bases between them. The CDR3 loop reads CASSRGATTNEQFF. CDR3 in DNA: TGTGCCAGCAGCCGGGGGGCCACCACCAATGAGCAGTTCTTC.

The chain couples TRBV5-1 to TRBJ2-3; 13 bases map to TRBD2. V shed 4 bases, J shed 2 bases, and the junction held 4 bases outside the gene matches. The length of the CDR3 is 16 residues. Germline-derived CDR1 and CDR2 are SGHRS and YFSETQ. This chain's CDR3 is CASSGGLAGNTDTQYF. Written as DNA, the CDR3 is TGCGCCAGCAGCGGGGGACTAGCGGGGAACACAGATACGCAGTATTTT.